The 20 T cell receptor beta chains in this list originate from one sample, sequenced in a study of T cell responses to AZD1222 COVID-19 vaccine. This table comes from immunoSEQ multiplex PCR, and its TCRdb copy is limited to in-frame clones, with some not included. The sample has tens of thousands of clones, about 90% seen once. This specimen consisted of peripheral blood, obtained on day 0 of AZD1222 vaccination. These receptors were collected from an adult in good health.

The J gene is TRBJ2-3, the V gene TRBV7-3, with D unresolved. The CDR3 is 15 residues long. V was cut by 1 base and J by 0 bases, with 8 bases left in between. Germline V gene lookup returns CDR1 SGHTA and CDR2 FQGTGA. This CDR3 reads CASSLNGFSTDTQYF. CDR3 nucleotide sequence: TGTGCCAGCAGCTTAAACGGCTTCAGCACAGATACGCAGTATTTT.

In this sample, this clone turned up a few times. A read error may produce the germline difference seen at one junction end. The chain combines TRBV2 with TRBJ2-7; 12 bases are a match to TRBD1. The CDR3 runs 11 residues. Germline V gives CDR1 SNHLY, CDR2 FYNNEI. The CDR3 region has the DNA TGTGCCAGCAGTCTTCGGGACAGGGGGCGATTC. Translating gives CASSLRDRGRF.

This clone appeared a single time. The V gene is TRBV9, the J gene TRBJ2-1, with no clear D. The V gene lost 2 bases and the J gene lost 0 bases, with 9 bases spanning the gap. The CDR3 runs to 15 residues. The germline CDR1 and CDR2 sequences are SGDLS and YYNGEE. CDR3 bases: TGTGCCAGCAGCGTTATGCCCCTCTCCTACAATGAGCAGTTCTTC. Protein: CASSVMPLSYNEQFF.

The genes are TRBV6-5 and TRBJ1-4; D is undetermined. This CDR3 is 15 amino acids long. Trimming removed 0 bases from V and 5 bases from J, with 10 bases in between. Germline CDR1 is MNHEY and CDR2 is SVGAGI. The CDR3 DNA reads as TGTGCCAGCAGTTACTCGGAGGGTGTGAATGAAAAACTGTTTTTT. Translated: CASSYSEGVNEKLFF.

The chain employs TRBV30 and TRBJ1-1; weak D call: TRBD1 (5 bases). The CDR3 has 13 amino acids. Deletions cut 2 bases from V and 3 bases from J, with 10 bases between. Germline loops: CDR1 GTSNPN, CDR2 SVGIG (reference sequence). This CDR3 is CAWSYRSDTEAFF. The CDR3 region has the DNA TGTGCCTGGAGTTACAGGAGTGACACTGAAGCTTTCTTT.

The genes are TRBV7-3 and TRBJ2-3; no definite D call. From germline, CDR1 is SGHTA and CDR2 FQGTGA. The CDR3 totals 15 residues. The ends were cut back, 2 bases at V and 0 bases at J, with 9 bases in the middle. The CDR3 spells CASSLDATSTDTQYF. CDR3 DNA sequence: TGTGCCAGCAGCTTAGATGCGACTAGCACAGATACGCAGTATTTT.

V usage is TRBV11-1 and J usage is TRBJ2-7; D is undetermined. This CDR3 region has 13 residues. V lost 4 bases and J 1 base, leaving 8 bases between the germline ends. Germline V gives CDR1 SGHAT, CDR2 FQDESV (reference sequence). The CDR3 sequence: CASSYHTSYEQYF. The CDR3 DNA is TGTGCCAGCAGCTACCATACGTCCTACGAGCAGTACTTC.

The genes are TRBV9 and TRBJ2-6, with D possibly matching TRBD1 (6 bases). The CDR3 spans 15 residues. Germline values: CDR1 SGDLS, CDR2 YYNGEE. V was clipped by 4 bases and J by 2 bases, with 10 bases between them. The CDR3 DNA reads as TGTGCCAGCAGCAACGGACAGCCTGGGGCCAACGTCCTGACTTTC. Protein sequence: CASSNGQPGANVLTF.

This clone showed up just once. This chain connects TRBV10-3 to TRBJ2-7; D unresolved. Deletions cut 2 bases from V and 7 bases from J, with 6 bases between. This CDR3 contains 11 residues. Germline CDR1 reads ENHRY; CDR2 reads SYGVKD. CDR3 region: CAISETQEQYF. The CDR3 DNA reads TGTGCCATCAGTGAGACCCAGGAGCAGTACTTC.

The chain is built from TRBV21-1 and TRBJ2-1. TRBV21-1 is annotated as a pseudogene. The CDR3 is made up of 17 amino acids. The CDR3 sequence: CASSNPSGTSSYNEQFF. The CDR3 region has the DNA TGTGCCAGCAGCAACCCCTCAGGGACGAGCTCCTACAATGAGCAGTTCTTC.

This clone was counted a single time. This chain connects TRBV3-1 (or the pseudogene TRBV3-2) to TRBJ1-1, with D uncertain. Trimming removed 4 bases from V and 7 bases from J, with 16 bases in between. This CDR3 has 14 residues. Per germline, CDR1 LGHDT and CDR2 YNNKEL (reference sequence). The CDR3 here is CASSRINKDGEAFF. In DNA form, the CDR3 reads TGTGCCAGCAGCCGAATTAATAAGGACGGTGAAGCTTTCTTT.

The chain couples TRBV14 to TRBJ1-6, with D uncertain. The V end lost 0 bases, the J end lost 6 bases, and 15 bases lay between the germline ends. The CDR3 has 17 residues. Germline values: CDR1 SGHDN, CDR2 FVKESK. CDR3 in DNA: TGTGCCAGCAGCCAAGATACTTCTTATCGGGGTAATTCACCCCTCCACTTT. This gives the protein CASSQDTSYRGNSPLHF.

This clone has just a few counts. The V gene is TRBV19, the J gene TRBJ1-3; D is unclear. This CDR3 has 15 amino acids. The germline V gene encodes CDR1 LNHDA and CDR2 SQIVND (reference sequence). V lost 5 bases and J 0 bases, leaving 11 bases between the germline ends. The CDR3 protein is CASSRTGFSGNTIYF. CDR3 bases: TGTGCCAGTAGTCGCACGGGGTTCTCTGGAAACACCATATATTTT.

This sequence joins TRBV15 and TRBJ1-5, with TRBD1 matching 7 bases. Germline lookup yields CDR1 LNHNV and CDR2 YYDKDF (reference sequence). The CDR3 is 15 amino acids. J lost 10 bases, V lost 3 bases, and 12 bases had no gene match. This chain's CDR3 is CATSSWRQGQGPQHF. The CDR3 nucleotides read TGTGCCACCAGCAGTTGGAGACAGGGCCAGGGCCCCCAGCATTTT.

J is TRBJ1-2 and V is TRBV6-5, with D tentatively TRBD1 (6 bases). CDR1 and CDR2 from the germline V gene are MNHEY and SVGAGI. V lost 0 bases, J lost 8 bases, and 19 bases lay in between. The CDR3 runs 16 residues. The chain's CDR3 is CASSYSRQVLPRGYTF. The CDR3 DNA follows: TGTGCCAGCAGTTACTCCCGACAGGTCCTGCCAAGGGGCTACACCTTC.

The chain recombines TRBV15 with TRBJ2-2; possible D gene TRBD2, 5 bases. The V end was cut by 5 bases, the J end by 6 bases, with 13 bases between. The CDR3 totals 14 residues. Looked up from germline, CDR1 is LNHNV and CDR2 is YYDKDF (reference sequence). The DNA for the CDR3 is TGTGCCACCAGCCGGGATTTTGGGGCCGGGGAGCTGTTTTTT. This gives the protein CATSRDFGAGELFF.

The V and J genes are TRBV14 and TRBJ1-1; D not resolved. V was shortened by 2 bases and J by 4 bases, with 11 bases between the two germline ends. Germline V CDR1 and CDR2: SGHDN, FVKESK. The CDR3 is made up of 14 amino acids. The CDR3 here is CASSQFYSSTEAFF. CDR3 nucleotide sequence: TGTGCCAGCAGCCAATTTTACTCCAGCACTGAAGCTTTCTTT. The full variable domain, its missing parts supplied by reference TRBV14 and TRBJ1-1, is EAGVTQFPSHSVIEKGQTVTLRCDPISGHDNLYWYRRVMGKEIKFLLHFVKESKQDESGMPNNRFLAERTGGTYSTLKVQPAELEDSGVYFCASSQFYSSTEAFFGQGTRLTVV.

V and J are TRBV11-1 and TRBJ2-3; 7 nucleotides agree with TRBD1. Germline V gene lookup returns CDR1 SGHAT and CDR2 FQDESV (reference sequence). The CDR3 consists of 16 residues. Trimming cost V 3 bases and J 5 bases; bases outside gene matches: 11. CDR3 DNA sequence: TGTGCCAGCAGCTTTGGGACAGCGCCATTAGTAGATACGCAGTATTTT. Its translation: CASSFGTAPLVDTQYF.

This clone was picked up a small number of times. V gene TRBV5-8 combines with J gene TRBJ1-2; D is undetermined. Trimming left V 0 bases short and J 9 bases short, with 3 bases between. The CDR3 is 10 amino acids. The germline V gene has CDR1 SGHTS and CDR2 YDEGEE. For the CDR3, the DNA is TGTGCCAGCAGCTTGGACAGCTACACCTTC. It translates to CASSLDSYTF.

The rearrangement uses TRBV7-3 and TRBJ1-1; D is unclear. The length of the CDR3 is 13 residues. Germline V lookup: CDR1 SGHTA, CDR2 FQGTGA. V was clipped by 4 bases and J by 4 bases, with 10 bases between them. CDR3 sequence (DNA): TGTGCCAGCAGCTCGGCTCGGACCACTGAAGCTTTCTTT. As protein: CASSSARTTEAFF.